The clone carrying this TCR beta chain was counted only a few times. This specimen comes from a study of T-cell reconstitution after alpha-beta-depleted transplantation in children. Germline V gene lookup returns CDR1 LNHDA and CDR2 SQIVND (reference sequence). Unmatched junction bases numbered 5, after V lost 4 bases and J lost 0 bases. The CDR3 runs 17 residues. Preparation of the TCRbeta library was carried out with unique molecular identifiers. TCRdb recomputed calls from the PCR reads with MiXCR, one row per CDR3 protein. The table shows about 610,000 distinct CDR3 sequences, with more than 9% occurring only once.

The sample here was PBMCs from the stem cell graft donor, taken from the stem cell graft. The receptor comes from a human donor who donated a stem cell graft to a child with acute myeloid leukemia. The chain carries TRBV19 and TRBJ2-6, with 8 bases that match TRBD1. The CDR3 loop reads CASSRTGIFSGANVLTF. Here the CDR3 DNA reads TGTGCCAGTAGTAGGACAGGGATCTTCTCTGGGGCCAACGTCCTGACTTTC.